This T cell receptor (beta chain) was obtained from a study of blood T cell repertoires in COVID-19. About the research overall: The study drew acute and convalescent COVID-19 samples from the United States, Italy and Spain.

As handled by the study authors: Reference gene primer amplification yielded estimated nucleated cell counts. Here immunoSEQ multiplex PCR was the method, and the copy in TCRdb shows in-frame clones only, minus some. V and J calls and clone size are those listed in that table; D and trimming were worked out from the DNA. The sample contains fewer than 130,000 clones, roughly 76% of which appear only once. The receptor's source is a woman aged 55-69 years with acute or convalescent COVID-19. The material sequenced was peripheral blood.

The CDR3 nucleotides read TGCAGCGCTTCGACCGGGACAGGGGATTCACCCCTCCACTTT. Its protein is CSASTGTGDSPLHF. The V call is TRBV29-1, the J call TRBJ1-6; the match to TRBD1 covers 10 bases. V was clipped by 7 bases and J by 8 bases; unmatched bases: 8. Germline V gene data show CDR1 as SQVTM and CDR2 as ANQGSEA. This CDR3 contains 14 residues.